Below, 20 T cell receptor beta chains from the same sample are listed, as sequenced in a study of shared clonotypes between healthy human individuals. Some clones are missing from TCRdb's copy, which holds only in-frame ones; the method was immunoSEQ multiplex PCR. This sample has 2 million to 2.5 million clones, with approximately 90% found just once. Specimen: naive CD4+ T cells from PBMCs. Documented subset: CD45RA+ positively selected. Receptors originate from a man aged 18 to 29 in good health. Some clones in this sample may be carry-over from other donors' samples.

The rearrangement uses TRBV28 and TRBJ2-2; 9 bases align to TRBD2. CDR3 length: 15 residues. Germline CDR1 MDHEN, CDR2 SYDVKM. V lost 6 bases, J lost 5 bases, and 7 bases stayed unmatched. This CDR3 is CASRLSGRYTGELFF. The CDR3 DNA follows: TGTGCCAGCAGGCTAAGCGGGAGGTATACCGGGGAGCTGTTTTTT.

The V call is TRBV5-1, the J call TRBJ1-3, with TRBD1 matching over 8 bases. J lost 3 bases, V lost 4 bases, and 6 bases had no gene match. CDR1 is SGHRS, CDR2 YFSETQ, per germline. The CDR3 runs to 15 residues. The CDR3 DNA reads as TGCGCCAGCAGCCCGGTAACAGGGGGTGGAAACACCATATATTTT. It yields the protein CASSPVTGGGNTIYF.

The rearrangement uses TRBV5-5 and TRBJ2-3, with D possibly TRBD2 on 6 matching bases. The germline V gene encodes CDR1 SGHKS and CDR2 YYEKEE (reference sequence). The V gene lost 0 bases and the J gene lost 4 bases, with 9 bases spanning the gap. The CDR3 contains 14 residues. The CDR3 loop reads CASSLVGGPDTQYF. CDR3 in DNA: TGTGCCAGCAGCTTGGTTGGAGGGCCAGATACGCAGTATTTT.

The rearrangement links TRBV5-4 to TRBJ2-1; D gene ambiguous. This CDR3 is built from 14 residues. Deletions cut 0 bases from V and 10 bases from J, with 14 bases between. Germline CDR1 SGHNT, CDR2 YYREEE (reference sequence). The DNA of the CDR3 is TGTGCCAGCAGCTTGGAAGGGCCCAACCGCGAGCAGTTCTTC. This gives the protein CASSLEGPNREQFF.

The genes are TRBV5-1 and TRBJ2-1; no firm D call. With 0 bases removed from V and 8 bases from J, the gap between germline ends came to 12 bases. From germline, CDR1 is SGHRS and CDR2 YFSETQ. The CDR3 contains 14 residues. CDR3 sequence: CASSLAGQLDEQFF. The CDR3 DNA reads TGCGCCAGCAGCTTGGCGGGCCAGTTGGATGAGCAGTTCTTC.

V usage is TRBV4-1 and J usage is TRBJ2-6, with D unresolved. The CDR3 is made up of 15 amino acids. V was trimmed by 0 bases and J by 0 bases, leaving 3 bases between them. Germline V gene lookup returns CDR1 MGHRA and CDR2 YSYEKL. The CDR3 reads CASSQDSSGANVLTF. For the CDR3, the DNA is TGCGCCAGCAGCCAAGATAGCTCTGGGGCCAACGTCCTGACTTTC.

The chain joins TRBV18 to TRBJ2-7, with D unclear. Trimming cost V 6 bases and J 3 bases, with 6 bases left between them. The CDR3 runs to 11 residues. CDR1 and CDR2 (germline): KGHSH, LQKENI. CDR3: CASSLDYEQYF. The CDR3, as DNA: TGTGCCAGCTCGCTAGACTACGAGCAGTACTTC.

The rearrangement uses TRBV4-3 and TRBJ1-4, with 9 nucleotides matching TRBD1. Germline V gene data show CDR1 as LGHNA and CDR2 as YSLEER. V dropped 1 base and J dropped 7; count of bases not matched to a gene: 7. This CDR3 is built from 16 residues. Here the CDR3 DNA reads TGCGCCAGCAGCCAAGGAGCGGGGACAGGGACTGAAAAACTGTTTTTT. It yields the protein CASSQGAGTGTEKLFF.

This chain joins TRBV7-9 and TRBJ2-1; 8 nucleotides match TRBD2. The CDR3 is 15 amino acids. V was pared by 1 base and J by 7 bases, with 6 bases of the junction left unmatched. Germline-derived CDR1 and CDR2 are SEHNR and FQNEAQ (reference sequence). CDR3 bases: TGTGCCAGCAGCTTAGGGGCGGGAGGCCCGAATGAGCAGTTCTTC. Translating gives CASSLGAGGPNEQFF. Drawing the rest from reference TRBV7-9 and TRBJ2-1, the complete variable domain is DTGVSQNPRHKITKRGQNVTFRCDPISEHNRLYWYRQTLGQGPEFLTYFQNEAQLEKSRLLSDRFSAERPKGSFSTLEIQRTEQGDSAMYLCASSLGAGGPNEQFFGPGTRLTVL.

This CDR3 reads CASSPLDGEEKLFF. In nucleotides, the CDR3 is TGTGCCAGCAGCCCCCTGGACGGAGAGGAAAAACTGTTTTTT. J is TRBJ1-4 and V is TRBV11-3, with D unclear. Germline V gene lookup returns CDR1 SGHNT and CDR2 YENEEA. With 5 bases removed from V and 8 bases from J, the gap between germline ends came to 15 bases. The CDR3 is 14 amino acids.

The chain links TRBV6-6 to TRBJ2-1; 9 bases fit TRBD2. The V gene end was trimmed by 5 bases and the J gene end by 0 bases; junction bases not matched to a gene: 5. The CDR3 spans 16 residues. Germline CDR1 and CDR2: MNHNY and SVGAGI (reference sequence). The CDR3 DNA reads TGTGCCAGCAGTGCCACTAGCGGGTCCTCCTACAATGAGCAGTTCTTC. Encoded protein: CASSATSGSSYNEQFF.

The chain links TRBV30 to TRBJ1-1; tentatively, D is TRBD1 (6 bases). In germline, CDR1 is GTSNPN, CDR2 SVGIG (reference sequence). Deletions cut 3 bases from V and 5 bases from J, with 16 bases between. This CDR3 has 14 residues. CDR3: CAWRAKRQGTEAFF. The CDR3 region has the DNA TGTGCCTGGAGAGCTAAGCGCCAGGGGACTGAAGCTTTCTTT.

The chain has TRBV28 and TRBJ1-2, with a tentative D call TRBD1 (5 bases). V gave up 2 bases and J gave up 7 bases, with 11 bases separating them. Looked up from germline, CDR1 is MDHEN and CDR2 is SYDVKM. This CDR3 contains 13 residues. In DNA, the CDR3 is TGTGCCAGCAGTTTACGGGGCATGAGTGGCTACACCTTC. Translating gives CASSLRGMSGYTF.

In regard to this clone: This could be a read error, since a much larger clone is one nucleotide away. This chain joins TRBV6-4 and TRBJ2-2; D perhaps matches TRBD1 (5 bases). From germline, CDR1 is MRHNA and CDR2 SNTAGT. CDR3 length: 13 amino acids. The V end was cut by 2 bases, the J end by 4 bases, with 5 bases between. CDR3 residues: CASSDRGTGELFF. CDR3 DNA: TGTGCCAGCAGTGACAGGGGCACCGGGGAGCTGTTTTTT.

This chain connects TRBV7-9 to TRBJ2-2; D may be TRBD1 (6 bases). Germline CDR1 is SEHNR and CDR2 is FQNEAQ (reference sequence). Trimming took off 7 bases at V and 6 bases at J, with 18 bases between the two ends. The CDR3 is 15 amino acids. CDR3 coding DNA: TGTGCCAGCACCATAACGGGGACACTGGCCGGGGAGCTGTTTTTT. This gives the protein CASTITGTLAGELFF. The full variable domain, its missing parts supplied by reference TRBV7-9 and TRBJ2-2, is DTGVSQNPRHKITKRGQNVTFRCDPISEHNRLYWYRQTLGQGPEFLTYFQNEAQLEKSRLLSDRFSAERPKGSFSTLEIQRTEQGDSAMYLCASTITGTLAGELFFGEGSRLTVL.

This chain connects TRBV6-5 to TRBJ2-5, with TRBD2 identical over 7 bases. The CDR3 spans 16 residues. V was clipped by 0 bases and J by 5 bases; unmatched bases: 9. From germline, CDR1 is MNHEY and CDR2 SVGAGI. The CDR3 here is CASSYSGDGRRETQYF. The CDR3 DNA is TGTGCCAGCAGTTACTCGGGAGACGGGAGGCGTGAGACCCAGTACTTC.

The chain is built from TRBV7-9 and TRBJ2-7, with 7 bases fitting TRBD1. Per germline, CDR1 SEHNR and CDR2 FQNEAQ (reference sequence). This CDR3 spans 17 amino acids. Losses at the gene ends were 5 bases for V and 1 base for J; bases not matched to a gene: 14. This CDR3 is CASSPPLWDSGSYEQYF. The CDR3 bases are TGTGCCAGCAGCCCCCCCCTATGGGACAGCGGATCCTACGAGCAGTACTTC.

The chain is built from TRBV29-1 and TRBJ2-7; D might be TRBD1 (5 bases). This CDR3 comprises 11 residues. The germline V and J ends were trimmed by 4 bases and 5 bases, with 9 bases remaining between them. The germline V gene encodes CDR1 SQVTM and CDR2 ANQGSEA. The CDR3 loop is CSVARAHEQYF. CDR3 nucleotides: TGCAGCGTTGCCAGGGCCCACGAGCAGTACTTC.

The V and J genes are TRBV7-2 and TRBJ1-2; D gene ambiguous. The CDR3 covers 13 residues. Trimming removed 4 bases from V and 4 bases from J, with 10 bases in between. Germline assignment: CDR1 SGHTA and CDR2 FQGNSA. In DNA, the CDR3 is TGTGCCAGCAGCTGGGAAGTACGCTATGGCTACACCTTC. It yields the protein CASSWEVRYGYTF.

The chain uses TRBV28 and TRBJ1-2; 7 bases are a match to TRBD1. From germline, CDR1 is MDHEN and CDR2 SYDVKM. This CDR3 is built from 14 residues. V dropped 3 bases and J dropped 7; count of bases not matched to a gene: 8. The CDR3 sequence is CASSFPGTVGGYTF. The CDR3 region has the DNA TGTGCCAGCAGTTTCCCCGGGACAGTAGGTGGCTACACCTTC.